The present TCR beta chain was sequenced within a study of neurological immune-mediated disorders. Germline V gives CDR1 MNHEY, CDR2 SMNVEV (reference sequence). With V trimmed by 0 bases and J by 5 bases, 7 bases remained unmatched. The CDR3 loop spans 16 amino acids. Overall study findings and caveats: The most TCR clonal expansion was seen in HTLV-1-associated myelopathy, and the least was seen in multiple sclerosis, which fell below healthy controls.

The authors made cDNA by 5'RACE with 10-nucleotide random UMIs. Over 170 million TCR-beta sequences from 15-18 subjects came out of each sequencing run. A single record per CDR3 protein comes from TCRdb applying MiXCR to the 5' RACE reads. In the table there are 80,000 or so distinct CDR3 sequences, approximately 10% of which are singletons. This clonotype has a count of ten or more. What it binds is not known. The clonotype originates from a middle-aged man in good health. Sequenced sample: PBMCs. This chain joins TRBV27 and TRBJ2-4; 7 nucleotides line up with TRBD2. CDR3: CASSLSWRGGENIQYF. The CDR3 nucleotides are TGTGCCAGCAGTTTATCTTGGCGGGGAGGGGAAAACATTCAGTACTTC.